This entry concerns a single T cell receptor beta chain. The antigen remains unidentified. Donors likely had unrecorded immune exposures despite being nominally healthy when sampled. Per germline, CDR1 SGHRS and CDR2 YFSETQ. There are 16 residues in the CDR3. The V segment lost 0 bases and the J segment 4 bases; nucleotides outside the gene matches: 6. This sample is drawn from a study of cytomegalovirus exposure and HLA in healthy donors. Study-wide results and caveats: In terms of immune exposure information, only CMV serostatus was available. One later analysis reportedly identified an Asian-associated ancestry cluster that showed fewer N-insertions than the approximately 600-donor mean. Three CMV-associated chains proved CMV antigen-specific in vitro.

The PCR contained 60 Vbeta and 13 Jbeta primers. Assay: immunoSEQ multiplex PCR; the TCRdb copy retains only in-frame clones and omits some. Of about 130,000 clones in the sample, more than 70% were seen once. This receptor was identified in a man in his thirties or forties in good health and CMV-seronegative. The rearrangement uses TRBV5-1 and TRBJ1-3; 8 bases align to TRBD1. The sequenced material came from PBMCs. The CDR3 coding sequence is TGCGCCAGCAGCTTGGCGACAGGGGCACGGGGAAACACCATATATTTT. Translating it yields CASSLATGARGNTIYF. The full variable domain, with the rest looked up from reference TRBV5-1 and TRBJ1-3, is KAGVTQTPRYLIKTRGQQVTLSCSPISGHRSVSWYQQTPGQGLQFLFEYFSETQRNKGNFPGRFSGRQFSNSRSEMNVSTLELGDSALYLCASSLATGARGNTIYFGEGSWLTVV.